This T cell receptor beta chain was sequenced for a study of blood T cell repertoires in COVID-19. Study-level background: Material from acute and convalescent COVID-19 was sourced from the United States, Italy and Spain. The cDNA or gDNA used as material had been derived from T cells, B-cell-depleted T cells, or PBMCs.

Per the original methods: From reference gene primer amplification, estimates of nucleated cell counts were derived. Clones were sequenced by immunoSEQ multiplex PCR, and TCRdb holds only the in-frame ones, with some missing. Clone size and V and J calls were adopted from that table, with D and trimming inferred from the DNA. The sample records under 150,000 clones, approximately 90% being singletons. The origin of this receptor is a man between 45 and 60 years old with active or convalescent COVID-19. Sequenced sample: peripheral blood.

The CDR3 spells CASSYPSRRGQVSNQPQHF. The CDR3 region has the DNA TGTGCCAGCAGTTACCCTAGCCGGCGGGGACAGGTAAGCAATCAGCCCCAGCATTTT. V usage is TRBV6-7 and J usage is TRBJ1-5, with TRBD1 identical over 8 bases. Being an ORF, TRBV6-7 has a function that is uncertain. V shed 2 bases, J shed 1 base, and the junction held 13 bases outside the gene matches. The CDR3 consists of 19 residues.